This T cell receptor beta chain was recorded in a study of early T cells in non-severe SARS-CoV-2 infection. Overall study: Alpha and beta chains were unpaired, from unsorted whole-blood bulk RNA. Study-wide points: Private and CD4 specificities were missed by VDJdb matching, which favored anti-spike CD8 responses.

Unique molecular identifiers tagged individual cDNA molecules. TCRdb recomputed calls from the 5' RACE reads with MiXCR, one row per CDR3 protein. Among about 81,000 distinct CDR3 sequences listed, more than 5% were seen once. Trimming cost V 1 base and J 6 bases, with 12 bases left between them. Looked up from germline, CDR1 is SEHNR and CDR2 is FQNEAQ (reference sequence). The CDR3 is 14 residues long. In this sample, this clonotype turned up many times. Its antigen is as yet unknown. The V call is TRBV7-9, the J call TRBJ1-1; possible D gene TRBD1, 5 bases. The clonotype comes from an adult who was a healthcare worker with PCR-confirmed SARS-CoV-2 infection or an uninfected control (not recorded which). Sequencing used whole blood. The CDR3 region is CASSLGAGWAEAFF. The CDR3 DNA follows: TGTGCCAGCAGCTTAGGGGCAGGGTGGGCTGAAGCTTTCTTT.